This T cell receptor beta chain was sequenced in a study of blood T cell repertoires in COVID-19 (dated by TCRdb to between 2020 and 2021). Regarding the research as a whole: Samples covering the acute and convalescent phases of COVID-19 were provided by collaborators in the United States, Italy and Spain. The prospective study material was composed of cDNA or gDNA derived from T cells, B-cell-depleted T cells, or PBMCs. Deeply sampled blood TCRbeta repertoires from subjects exposed to, actively infected with, or recovered from COVID-19 were included in the dataset. The repertoires were made available in a free public database intended to serve as a resource for research on the immune response to SARS-CoV-2. The samples were drawn from the first 160 participants of the ongoing ImmuneRACE study and from 1,254 subjects provided by 6 global collaborators. Nearly every sample came with metadata listing a de-identified subject ID, COVID-19 status, age in years and sex. Where available, HLA class I and class II types were taken from metadata supplied by the sample provider and were not determined by assay-based typing. Study-wide findings and limitations: How much clinical and demographic metadata was included differed by source and by participant, and the metadata was provided uncurated.

TCRbeta CDR3 regions were amplified from genomic DNA using the immunoSEQ Assay, a bias-controlled multiplex PCR. Per the source publication's procedure: The number of nucleated cells in each sample was estimated from the amplification of reference gene primers within the assay. To quantify the absolute abundance of each unique TCRbeta CDR3 rearrangement, sequence reads were collapsed and filtered. For each sample, productive Simpson clonality was calculated as the square root of Simpson's diversity index across productive rearrangements. As stored in TCRdb, this immuneACCESS dataset retains in-frame rearrangements with V and J assigned. A fraction of the clones does not appear; measured against another copy, unresolved V genes explain less than half of the discrepancy, and the remainder lacks a known reason. The V and J calls and clone size were taken over from that table, and D and trimming were inferred from the DNA. Across this sample there are 250,000 to 350,000 clones, with approximately 90% seen only once. The leading ten clones occupy around 13% of the sample.

As to this clone: This receptor's antigen is unknown. No much larger clone exists at a distance of one base, and base qualities are not known.

Each collaborating institution followed its own protocols to collect whole blood in K2EDTA tubes. For TCRbeta analysis, collaborators shipped samples in one of three forms: frozen whole blood, isolated PBMCs, or DNA extracted from either of those sample types. This TCR was sampled from a woman aged 55-69 years with acute or convalescent COVID-19. Source material: peripheral blood.

The sequenced DNA: TGCGCCAGCAGCCAAGATCTCGCGGCTTTCTTT. Translated, this gives CASSQDLAAFF. The chain is made from TRBV4-1 and TRBJ1-1; no D gene can be assigned with confidence. The germline V gene provides CDR1 MGHRA and CDR2 YSYEKL. The junction carries 7 bases between V and J, which are trimmed by 0 bases and 11 bases respectively. From the cysteine through the phenylalanine, the CDR3 covers 11 amino acids. Only the CDR3 region is kept as DNA, spanning 33 bases read in frame from base 1.